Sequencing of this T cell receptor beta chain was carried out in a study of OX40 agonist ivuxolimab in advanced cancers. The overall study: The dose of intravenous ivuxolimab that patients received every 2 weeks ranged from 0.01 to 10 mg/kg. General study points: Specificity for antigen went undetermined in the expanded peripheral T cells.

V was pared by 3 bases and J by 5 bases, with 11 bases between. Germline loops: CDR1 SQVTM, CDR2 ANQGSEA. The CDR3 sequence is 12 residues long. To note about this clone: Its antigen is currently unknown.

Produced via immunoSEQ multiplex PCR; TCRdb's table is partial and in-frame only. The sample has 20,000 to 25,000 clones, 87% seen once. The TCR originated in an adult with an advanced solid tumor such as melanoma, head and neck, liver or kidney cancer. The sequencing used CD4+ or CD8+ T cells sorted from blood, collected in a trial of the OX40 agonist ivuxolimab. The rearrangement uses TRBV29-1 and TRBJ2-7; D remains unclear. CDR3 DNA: TGCAGCGTTGAGATGATTGGACACGAGCAGTACTTC. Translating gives CSVEMIGHEQYF.